Listed below are T cell receptor beta chains from one sample, sequenced in a study of blood T cell repertoires in COVID-19. Using immunoSEQ multiplex PCR, the repertoire was profiled, and TCRdb retains in-frame clones only, with some absent. The profile shows more than 300,000 clones, approximately 88% of them singletons. Sequencing was done on a sample of peripheral blood. The receptor set was obtained from a woman in her twenties or thirties with COVID-19, enrolled during active disease. Both conserved end residues are part of each CDR3.

j_gene | v_gene | len | CDR3aa
TRBJ2-1 | TRBV2 | 14 | CASGRQGLYNEQFF
TRBJ1-1 | TRBV9 | 15 | CASSASTGQGTEAFF
TRBJ1-3 | TRBV5-4 | 15 | CASSLRTGSGNTIYF
TRBJ2-5 | TRBV11-3 | 15 | CASSPPWTGFETQYF
TRBJ2-7 | TRBV3-1/TRBV3-2 | 15 | CASSLGEVPTYEQYF
TRBJ2-1 | TRBV3-1/TRBV3-2 | 17 | CASITKEGASYYNEQFF
TRBJ1-2 | TRBV7-9 | 14 | CASSRQGGHYGYTF
TRBJ1-2 | TRBV7-9 | 13 | CASSQTGGYGYTF
TRBJ2-7 | TRBV5-1 | 15 | CASSPGPHKAYEQYF
TRBJ1-2 | TRBV28 | 16 | CASSFYPGPLTSGYTF
TRBJ1-6 | TRBV11-2 | 14 | CASSQTVINSPLHF
TRBJ1-5 | TRBV4-1 | 18 | CASSQGPYGGNSNQPQHF
TRBJ1-2 | TRBV5-1 | 16 | CASSYSPWEGNYGYTF
TRBJ1-2 | TRBV19 | 15 | CASSNLGRQGFGYTF
TRBJ1-1 | TRBV6-1 | 14 | CASSPRETNTEAFF
TRBJ1-1 | TRBV15 | 13 | CATSRETDTEAFF
TRBJ1-2 | TRBV28 | 14 | CASSLDTTNYGYTF
TRBJ1-1 | TRBV4-1 | 13 | CASSQGAATEAFF
TRBJ2-6 | TRBV7-3 | 17 | CASSLIRGIPGANVLTF
TRBJ2-3 | TRBV19 | 13 | CASTDTGRNTQYF
TRBJ1-4 | TRBV4-3 | 17 | CASSQEQFRAGAEKLFF
TRBJ2-2 | TRBV5-1 | 18 | CASSLISGQGRRGGELFF
TRBJ2-2 | TRBV24-1 | 16 | CATSDRTPVNTGELFF
TRBJ1-1 | TRBV2 | 13 | CASSRSLNTEAFF
TRBJ1-6 | TRBV6-5 | 15 | CASSYSVQSNSPLHF
TRBJ1-1 | TRBV19 | 13 | CASSQGARTEAFF
TRBJ1-1 | TRBV3-1/TRBV3-2 | 14 | CASSQGRPNTEAFF
TRBJ1-2 | TRBV3-1/TRBV3-2 | 14 | CASSRTGGSYGYTF
TRBJ1-2 | TRBV19 | 14 | CASSIGTANYGYTF
TRBJ1-1 | TRBV27 | 12 | CASSDRGDEAFF
TRBJ1-5 | TRBV6-6 | 11 | CASSWTVTQHF
TRBJ1-2 | TRBV6-5 | 13 | CASRGGQGDGYTF
TRBJ1-2 | TRBV2 | 13 | CASSVEVNYGYTF
TRBJ1-2 | TRBV7-8 | 14 | CASSPRPHGYGYTF
TRBJ1-1 | TRBV29-1 | 14 | CSSHSGTANTEAFF
TRBJ1-1 | TRBV6-4 | 15 | CASRDTGAGVSEAFF
TRBJ2-2 | TRBV5-1 | 13 | CASSWTSTGELFF
TRBJ2-2 | TRBV5-4 | 14 | CASSLDGGTGELFF
TRBJ1-6 | TRBV27 | 13 | CASSPGQGITLHF
TRBJ1-2 | TRBV5-1 | 12 | CASSLTGEGYTF
TRBJ2-3 | TRBV4-1 | 16 | CASSHPLGGGTDTQYF